The subject of this entry is one T cell receptor (beta chain). Between the trimmed V and J ends, which lost 2 bases and 5 bases, there was a span of 13 bases. Germline values: CDR1 SGDLS, CDR2 YYNGEE. This CDR3 is 14 amino acids long. TCRdb keeps only in-frame clones here, not all; method: immunoSEQ multiplex PCR. The repertoire holds roughly 190,000 clones, about 84% seen once, with more than 1.2% in the top ten. It was the approximately 120-subject validation cohort, separate from the approximately 700-subject first cohort, to which the donors belonged. The source of the sample is a study of cytomegalovirus exposure and HLA in healthy donors.

The sequencing sample was made of PBMCs. The chain is built from TRBV9 and TRBJ2-5; tentatively, D is TRBD2 (5 bases). The origin of this receptor is a woman aged 18-29 years in good health and CMV-seronegative. The CDR3 is CASSVSGSMETQYF. The DNA for the CDR3 is TGTGCCAGCAGCGTCAGTGGGAGCATGGAGACCCAGTACTTC.